This T cell receptor (beta chain) was sequenced for a study of blood T cell repertoires in COVID-19. Whole-study context: PBMCs, B-cell-depleted T cells, or T cells provided the cDNA or gDNA that made up the material.

As handled by the study authors: Nucleated cell number was recorded as an estimate derived from reference gene primer amplification. Here immunoSEQ multiplex PCR was the method, and the copy in TCRdb shows in-frame clones only, minus some. V, J and clone size are those of that table, while D and trimming were read from the DNA. This table holds around 270,000 clones, approximately 86% found once. The CDR3 sequence is 14 residues long. Trimming stripped 7 bases from V and 0 bases from J, with 10 bases between. CDR1 and CDR2 (germline): MNHEY, SVGAGI. Sequenced material: peripheral blood. The sequence came from a man aged 25 to 45 with active or convalescent COVID-19. The chain joins TRBV6-5 to TRBJ2-1; unclear D gene. Here the CDR3 reads CASTLSASYNEQFF. Written as DNA, the CDR3 is TGTGCCAGCACCCTCAGCGCCTCCTACAATGAGCAGTTCTTC.